Following are 23 T cell receptor beta chains from one sample sequenced in a study of T cell responses to AZD1222 COVID-19 vaccine. Libraries were prepared by immunoSEQ multiplex PCR; TCRdb keeps only in-frame clonotypes and omits some of them. Here the sample spans 140,000 to 150,000 clones, 92% being singletons. The material sequenced was peripheral blood, taken 28 days after the second AZD1222 dose. Every receptor here comes from an adult who received the AZD1222 COVID-19 vaccine.

The chain links TRBV18 to TRBJ1-1; D gene unclear. V dropped 2 bases and J dropped 0 bases, with 10 bases sitting between them. This CDR3 has 15 amino acids. The V gene's germline CDR1 is KGHSH and CDR2 LQKENI. CDR3 in DNA: TGTGCCAGCTCACCATTTGGTAGCTTGAACACTGAAGCTTTCTTT. As protein: CASSPFGSLNTEAFF.

The J gene is TRBJ2-3, the V gene TRBV7-8, with a weak D call TRBD1 (6 bases). CDR3 length: 14 amino acids. The ends were cut back, 3 bases at V and 3 bases at J, with 10 bases in the middle. CDR1 is SGHVS, CDR2 FQNEAQ, per germline. CDR3 protein: CASSFNRATDTQYF. CDR3 bases: TGTGCCAGCAGCTTTAACAGGGCGACAGATACGCAGTATTTT.

This clone was recorded only once. V usage is TRBV19 and J usage is TRBJ1-1, with 11 nucleotides matching TRBD1. Per germline, CDR1 LNHDA and CDR2 SQIVND (reference sequence). The ends lost 4 bases at V and 0 bases at J; junction bases unmatched: 1. The CDR3 is 15 residues long. The CDR3 is CASSKGQGVNTEAFF. CDR3 bases: TGTGCCAGTAGTAAGGGACAGGGGGTGAACACTGAAGCTTTCTTT. The variable domain in full, with the rest retrieved from reference TRBV19 and TRBJ1-1, is DGGITQSPKYLFRKEGQNVTLSCEQNLNHDAMYWYRQDPGQGLRLIYYSQIVNDFQKGDIAEGYSVSREKKESFPLTVTSAQKNPTAFYLCASSKGQGVNTEAFFGQGTRLTVV.

To note about this clone: Its ends do not fully match the called genes, so a read error is possible. The chain links TRBV5-4 to TRBJ2-1; D gene unclear. The CDR3 sequence is 16 residues long. Germline V gene data show CDR1 as SGHNT and CDR2 as YYREEE (reference sequence). The CDR3 nucleotides read TGTGCCAGCAGCTTGGGGTTGGGTCCCTCCGACAATGAGCAGTTCTTC. Its protein product is CASSLGLGPSDNEQFF.

The chain links TRBV5-1 to TRBJ1-2, with 7 bases identical to TRBD1. Germline lookup yields CDR1 SGHRS and CDR2 YFSETQ. There are 14 residues in the CDR3. Losses at the gene ends were 4 bases for V and 11 bases for J; bases not matched to a gene: 14. As DNA, the CDR3 is TGCGCCAGCAGCCTAAAACAGGATGCAGGGGGTTACACCTTC. Translating gives CASSLKQDAGGYTF.

The rearrangement links TRBV10-1 to TRBJ1-3; D gene uncertain. Trimming cost V 5 bases and J 4 bases, with 15 bases left between them. Germline V gene data show CDR1 as WNHNN and CDR2 as SYGVQD (reference sequence). The CDR3 loop spans 15 amino acids. DNA for the CDR3: TGCGCCAGCAGTATGGACCTTGCAAGAGGAAACACCATATATTTT. This codes for CASSMDLARGNTIYF.

V usage is TRBV5-1 and J usage is TRBJ2-1; tentative D call: TRBD1 (5 bases). Between the trimmed V and J ends, which lost 0 bases and 7 bases, there was a span of 11 bases. There are 14 residues in the CDR3. Germline V lookup: CDR1 SGHRS, CDR2 YFSETQ. The DNA of the CDR3 is TGCGCCAGCAGCTTGGCGCAGGGCCTTAATGAGCAGTTCTTC. Its protein is CASSLAQGLNEQFF. The full variable domain, rest sourced from reference TRBV5-1 and TRBJ2-1, is KAGVTQTPRYLIKTRGQQVTLSCSPISGHRSVSWYQQTPGQGLQFLFEYFSETQRNKGNFPGRFSGRQFSNSRSEMNVSTLELGDSALYLCASSLAQGLNEQFFGPGTRLTVL.

This clone was detected once. The V gene is TRBV5-1, the J gene TRBJ2-3; 13 bases line up with TRBD2. The CDR3 extends over 19 amino acids. Trimming took 4 bases from V and 2 from J; bases not matched to a gene: 13. The V gene's germline CDR1 is SGHRS and CDR2 YFSETQ. CDR3 sequence reads: CASSPRGGTSGAPTDTQYF. The CDR3 region has the DNA TGCGCCAGCAGCCCACGGGGTGGGACTAGCGGGGCCCCCACAGATACGCAGTATTTT.

CDR3 DNA sequence: TGTGCCAGCAGCCAAGGAGTGGGTCGCAGCTATGGCTACACCTTC. Translated, it gives CASSQGVGRSYGYTF. This sequence joins TRBV3-1 (or the pseudogene TRBV3-2) and TRBJ1-2, with D unresolved. The CDR3 is 15 amino acids. Germline-derived CDR1 and CDR2 are LGHDT and YNNKEL (reference sequence). Trimming cost V 1 base and J 4 bases, with 13 bases left between them.

This chain links TRBV27 with TRBJ2-3; D is uncertain. Deletions cut 6 bases from V and 1 base from J, with 8 bases between. This CDR3 comprises 13 residues. CDR1 is MNHEY and CDR2 is SMNVEV in the germline V gene (reference sequence). The CDR3 loop reads CASSAQGTDTQYF. In DNA, the CDR3 is TGTGCCAGCAGCGCTCAGGGCACAGATACGCAGTATTTT.

The rearrangement links TRBV28 to TRBJ1-2; tentative D call: TRBD1 (5 bases). This CDR3 has 13 amino acids. Trimming left V 6 bases short and J 4 bases short, with 12 bases between. CDR1 and CDR2 (germline): MDHEN, SYDVKM. CDR3 residues: CASRGGGGYGYTF. The CDR3 DNA is TGTGCCAGCAGGGGCGGGGGAGGCTATGGCTACACCTTC.

The V gene is TRBV30, the J gene TRBJ1-5; D unresolved. Germline CDR1 and CDR2: GTSNPN and SVGIG (reference sequence). The CDR3 runs 13 residues. Trimming removed 0 bases from V and 5 bases from J, with 8 bases in between. CDR3 sequence reads: CAWSVRRDQPQHF. CDR3 in DNA: TGTGCCTGGAGTGTACGAAGGGATCAGCCCCAGCATTTT. The variable domain in full, with the rest retrieved from reference TRBV30 and TRBJ1-5, is SQTIHQWPATLVQPVGSPLSLECTVEGTSNPNLYWYRQAAGRGLQLLFYSVGIGQISSEVPQNLSASRPQDRQFILSSKKLLLSDSGFYLCAWSVRRDQPQHFGDGTRLSIL.

The rearrangement joins TRBV7-8 to TRBJ2-1; possible D gene TRBD1, 5 bases. The CDR3 length is 13 residues. The V and J ends lost 3 bases and 5 bases respectively, with 8 bases between them. Germline lookup yields CDR1 SGHVS and CDR2 FQNEAQ. The DNA for the CDR3 is TGTGCCAGCAGCTTTTGGGGCAACAATGAGCAGTTCTTC. This sequence encodes CASSFWGNNEQFF.

This clone is a singleton in its sample. This chain links TRBV5-1 with TRBJ2-3; no definite D call. This CDR3 has 12 residues. Germline lookup yields CDR1 SGHRS and CDR2 YFSETQ. V was clipped by 4 bases and J by 0 bases, with 3 bases between them. This chain's CDR3 is CASSISTDTQYF. CDR3 nucleotides: TGCGCCAGCAGCATCAGCACAGATACGCAGTATTTT. Complete variable domain (other parts from reference TRBV5-1 and TRBJ2-3): KAGVTQTPRYLIKTRGQQVTLSCSPISGHRSVSWYQQTPGQGLQFLFEYFSETQRNKGNFPGRFSGRQFSNSRSEMNVSTLELGDSALYLCASSISTDTQYFGPGTRLTVL.

The chain recombines TRBV6-6 with TRBJ2-3; D remains ambiguous. CDR1 is MNHNY, CDR2 SVGAGI, per germline (reference sequence). The CDR3 sequence is 13 residues long. V shed 6 bases and J shed 0 bases, with 7 bases lying between them. The DNA of the CDR3 is TGTGCCAGCAGGGTCGGTAGCACAGATACGCAGTATTTT. This sequence encodes CASRVGSTDTQYF.

The chain links TRBV7-2 to TRBJ2-1, with TRBD1 as a possible D gene (5 bases). The CDR3 consists of 14 residues. Germline V gene sequence: CDR1 SGHTA, CDR2 FQGNSA. Trimming shortened V by 5 bases and J by 10 bases, and 18 bases separated the two germline ends. The CDR3 loop reads CASSPPGGSGEQFF. For the CDR3, the DNA is TGTGCCAGCAGCCCCCCGGGCGGCTCAGGGGAGCAGTTCTTC.

The V call is TRBV24-1, the J call TRBJ2-5, with 11 nucleotides matching TRBD1. This CDR3 spans 16 amino acids. Germline loops: CDR1 KGHDR, CDR2 SFDVKD. J was trimmed by 4 bases and V by 2 bases; bases with no gene match: 5. CDR3 residues: CATSDSGTGGGETQYF. DNA of the CDR3: TGTGCCACCAGTGATTCAGGGACAGGGGGAGGAGAGACCCAGTACTTC.

The CDR3 loop is CASSSQGQGGEKLFF. DNA of the CDR3: TGTGCCAGCAGTTCCCAGGGACAGGGAGGTGAAAAACTGTTTTTT. The rearrangement joins TRBV2 to TRBJ1-4, with TRBD1 identical over 9 bases. CDR3 length: 15 amino acids. The trim removed 5 bases at V and 7 bases at J, leaving 8 bases unmatched. Looked up from germline, CDR1 is SNHLY and CDR2 is FYNNEI.

This chain links TRBV7-9 with TRBJ2-7; 8 bases are a match to TRBD1. The germline gives CDR1 SEHNR, CDR2 FQNEAQ (reference sequence). The CDR3 consists of 15 residues. J was trimmed by 5 bases and V by 2 bases; bases with no gene match: 8. CDR3 sequence reads: CASSLSGGASHEQYF. The CDR3 DNA sequence: TGTGCCAGCAGCTTATCAGGGGGCGCTTCCCACGAGCAGTACTTC.

The chain carries TRBV11-2 and TRBJ2-1; no definite D call. CDR1 is SGHAT and CDR2 is FQNNGV in the germline V gene. This CDR3 contains 14 residues. V was pared by 5 bases and J by 3 bases, with 11 bases between. Written as DNA, the CDR3 is TGTGCCAGCAGCCAGCTGGAGATCTACAATGAGCAGTTCTTC. Protein: CASSQLEIYNEQFF.

CDR3 coding DNA: TGTGCCAGCAGCGTAGCTTTGGAGTCTGATGAAGCTTTCTTT. Translating gives CASSVALESDEAFF. The rearrangement joins TRBV9 to TRBJ1-1; the D is unclear. The V end lost 0 bases, the J end lost 7 bases, and 13 bases lay between the germline ends. The germline gives CDR1 SGDLS, CDR2 YYNGEE. This CDR3 region has 14 residues. Looking up the rest from reference TRBV9 and TRBJ1-1 gives the full variable domain: DSGVTQTPKHLITATGQRVTLRCSPRSGDLSVYWYQQSLDQGLQFLIQYYNGEERAKGNILERFSAQQFPDLHSELNLSSLELGDSALYFCASSVALESDEAFFGQGTRLTVV.

The chain has TRBV15 and TRBJ1-1; 9 nucleotides match TRBD1. Unmatched junction bases numbered 6, after V lost 1 base and J lost 6 bases. The CDR3 is made up of 15 amino acids. Germline CDR1 and CDR2: LNHNV and YYDKDF (reference sequence). The CDR3 DNA reads as TGTGCCACCAGCAGAGGGGTGGGACAGGGCTCTGAAGCTTTCTTT. This translates into CATSRGVGQGSEAFF.

V is TRBV5-1 and J is TRBJ2-7, with D perhaps TRBD1 (6 bases). There are 16 residues in the CDR3. V lost 0 bases and J lost 0, with 13 bases in between. The V gene's germline CDR1 is SGHRS and CDR2 YFSETQ. The CDR3 reads CASSLVADSYSYEQYF. As DNA, the CDR3 is TGCGCCAGCAGCTTGGTGGCGGACAGTTACTCCTACGAGCAGTACTTC.